The 18 T cell receptor beta chains given below trace back to one sample, sequenced in a study of blood T cells in healthy people across ages. The authors ran a second PCR of about 6 to 12 cycles using a sample-barcoded 5' primer and a J-beta primer mix. TCRdb recomputed calls from the 5' RACE reads with MiXCR, one row per CDR3 protein. The sample shows about 780,000 distinct CDR3 sequences, 20% to 30% of them seen only once. The same sample was also used in a study of T cells of mothers and their children.

The sample consisted of blood. Receptor source: a boy younger than 18 in good health.

This clonotype showed up just a few times. This chain uses TRBV2 with TRBJ1-1, with 7 bases lining up with TRBD1. J gave up 4 bases and V 7 bases, and 9 bases lay outside the gene matches. The CDR3 runs 14 residues. Germline loops: CDR1 SNHLY, CDR2 FYNNEI. CDR3: CASTQQGWGTEAFF. The CDR3 DNA is TGTGCCAGCACACAACAGGGGTGGGGCACTGAAGCTTTCTTT.

The chain recombines TRBV19 with TRBJ2-5; D is possibly TRBD1 (6 bases). The tail of the sequence fits TRBJ2-1 better, so the J call may be wrong. The germline CDR1 and CDR2 sequences are LNHDA and SQIVND (reference sequence). The CDR3 length is 15 residues. The CDR3 bases are TGTGCCAGTACGGCGAGGGGGTCCTCCTACAATGAGCAGTTCTTC. As protein: CASTARGSSYNEQFF.

The genes are TRBV7-8 and TRBJ2-6; 10 bases line up with TRBD2. V was pared by 4 bases and J by 0 bases, with 6 bases of the junction left unmatched. This CDR3 has 18 amino acids. From germline, CDR1 is SGHVS and CDR2 FQNEAQ. This CDR3 reads CASSSTSGAYSGANVLTF. The CDR3 DNA sequence: TGTGCCAGCAGCTCAACTAGCGGGGCCTACTCTGGGGCCAACGTCCTGACTTTC. The variable domain in full, completed from reference TRBV7-8 and TRBJ2-6, reads GAGVSQSPRYKVAKRGQDVALRCDPISGHVSLFWYQQALGQGPEFLTYFQNEAQLDKSGLPSDRFFAERPEGSVSTLKIQRTQQEDSAVYLCASSSTSGAYSGANVLTFGAGSRLTVL.

J is TRBJ1-2 and V is TRBV5-6; 9 nucleotides match TRBD1. This CDR3 has 13 residues. V shed 4 bases, J shed 7 bases, and the junction held 5 bases outside the gene matches. Per germline, CDR1 SGHDT and CDR2 YYEEEE. CDR3 in amino acids: CASSRTGVGGYTF. The DNA of the CDR3 is TGTGCCAGCAGCCGGACAGGGGTTGGTGGCTACACCTTC. The variable domain in full, completed from reference TRBV5-6 and TRBJ1-2, reads DAGVTQSPTHLIKTRGQQVTLRCSPKSGHDTVSWYQQALGQGPQFIFQYYEEEERQRGNFPDRFSGHQFPNYSSELNVNALLLGDSALYLCASSRTGVGGYTFGSGTRLTVV.

The table lists this clonotype with a few counts. The chain uses TRBV20-1 and TRBJ2-7; 8 bases align to TRBD1. Looked up from germline, CDR1 is DFQATT and CDR2 is SNEGSKA (reference sequence). The CDR3 loop spans 14 amino acids. V shed 3 bases and J 2 bases; nucleotides not matched to a gene: 6. CDR3 DNA sequence: TGCAGTGCTAGGAGCCAGGGGGCCCCCTACGAGCAGTACTTC. The encoded protein is CSARSQGAPYEQYF.

CDR3: CASSESPGAVEQYF. The DNA of the CDR3 is TGCGCCAGCAGTGAGTCCCCGGGGGCAGTCGAGCAGTACTTC. The chain is built from TRBV10-1 and TRBJ2-7; perhaps D is TRBD1 or TRBD2 (6 bases each). Germline V gene data show CDR1 as WNHNN and CDR2 as SYGVQD (reference sequence). This CDR3 has 14 amino acids. Deletions cut 0 bases from V and 6 bases from J, with 12 bases between.

V and J are TRBV4-1 and TRBJ2-5; D unresolved. Matching the DNA end better, TRBJ2-7 makes the J call doubtful. The CDR3 is 15 amino acids. CDR1 is MGHRA and CDR2 is YSYEKL in the germline V gene. CDR3 loop: CASSQVGDNLYEQYF. The CDR3 DNA reads TGCGCCAGCAGCCAAGTCGGAGACAATCTCTACGAGCAGTACTTC.

This chain connects TRBV5-1 to TRBJ1-4; D is unclear. Trimming took 0 bases from V and 8 from J, leaving 11 bases between them. Germline values: CDR1 SGHRS, CDR2 YFSETQ. The length of the CDR3 is 14 residues. CDR3 sequence (DNA): TGCGCCAGCAGCTTGGAGAGGGTGGACGAAAAACTGTTTTTT. It translates to CASSLERVDEKLFF.

The sample holds a few counts of this clonotype. The rearrangement links TRBV6-5 to TRBJ2-5; 10 bases line up with TRBD1. The end of the DNA is better explained by TRBJ2-7, so the J call may be wrong. The CDR3 length is 14 residues. The germline V gene encodes CDR1 MNHEY and CDR2 SVGAGI. DNA for the CDR3: TGTGCCAGCAGCGCCGGGACAGGGGCCAACGAGCAGTACTTC. It yields the protein CASSAGTGANEQYF.

The gene calls are TRBV3-1 and TRBJ2-1; D is ambiguous. The J call is in doubt because the DNA end fits TRBJ2-7 better. Germline lookup yields CDR1 LGHDT and CDR2 YNNKEL (reference sequence). This CDR3 has 14 residues. The chain's CDR3 is CASSPGLLRVEQYF. The CDR3 region has the DNA TGTGCCAGCAGTCCCGGGTTATTACGGGTCGAGCAGTACTTC.

As concerns this clonotype: A clone one base away is much larger, so this may be a read error. The V and J genes are TRBV6-5 and TRBJ1-4, with no clear D. This CDR3 has 14 residues. Germline assignment: CDR1 MNHEY and CDR2 SVGAGI. CDR3 sequence reads: CASSPPGRQEKLLF. The CDR3, as DNA: TGTGCCAGCAGTCCGCCGGGGAGGCAAGAAAAACTGCTTTTT.

This clonotype turned up a few times. V is TRBV4-1 and J is TRBJ2-1; TRBD1 aligns across 7 bases. V dropped 1 base and J dropped 8; count of bases not matched to a gene: 8. CDR1 and CDR2 (germline): MGHRA, YSYEKL. The CDR3 length is 15 residues. DNA of the CDR3: TGCGCCAGCAGCCAAGTCGGACAGGCTATACATGAGCAGTTCTTC. It translates to CASSQVGQAIHEQFF.

The chain is built from TRBV6-5 and TRBJ2-7, with 10 bases identical to TRBD1. V shed 4 bases, J shed 7 bases, and the junction held 10 bases outside the gene matches. Germline CDR1 reads MNHEY; CDR2 reads SVGAGI. The CDR3 has 15 amino acids. The CDR3 DNA reads as TGTGCCAGCAGTTCCCGGACAGGGGGTTTAAGAGAGCAGTACTTC. This gives the protein CASSSRTGGLREQYF.

This chain links TRBV20-1 with TRBJ2-3; possibly TRBD1 or TRBD2 for D (6 bases each). Germline V gene data show CDR1 as DFQATT and CDR2 as SNEGSKA (reference sequence). Trimming pared 3 bases from V and 4 bases from J, leaving 14 bases between. This CDR3 spans 14 amino acids. The CDR3 DNA reads TGCAGTGCTAGCGTGAGGGGGGCGGCAGATACGCAGTATTTT. This gives the protein CSASVRGAADTQYF.

This clonotype was seen more than once but under ten times. The CDR3, as DNA: TGCGCCAGCAGCTTGGTTCGCGGACCAGATACGCAGTATTTT. This encodes CASSLVRGPDTQYF. This rearrangement joins TRBV5-1 to TRBJ2-3, with D unclear. Germline CDR1 reads SGHRS; CDR2 reads YFSETQ. Between the trimmed V and J ends, which lost 0 bases and 4 bases, there was a span of 9 bases. CDR3 size: 14 residues.

CDR3 residues: CASSPTGFRDTQYF. Written as DNA, the CDR3 is TGTGCCAGCAGCCCGACAGGATTTAGAGATACGCAGTATTTT. The rearrangement uses TRBV7-3 and TRBJ2-3; the D gene is possibly TRBD1 (6 bases). The CDR3 covers 14 residues. Trimming took 5 bases from V and 5 from J, leaving 14 bases between them. Per the germline V gene, CDR1 is SGHTA and CDR2 is FQGTGA.

This sequence joins TRBV7-2 and TRBJ2-7, with no clear D. CDR1 is SGHTA, CDR2 FQGNSA, per germline. The CDR3 has 12 residues. Trimming shortened V by 5 bases and J by 9 bases, and 14 bases separated the two germline ends. The CDR3 protein is CASSPLGNRQYF. DNA for the CDR3: TGTGCCAGCAGCCCCTTGGGCAACAGGCAGTACTTC.

With respect to this clonotype: The germline gene is not matched at one end of the junction; a read error may be the cause. The rearrangement joins TRBV6-6 to TRBJ1-3; D not resolved. CDR3 length: 17 residues. CDR1 is MNHNY, CDR2 SVGAGI, per germline (reference sequence). CDR3 DNA: TGTGCCGGCAGTTACTCCCGGTCACCCAACACTGGAAACACCATATATTTT. Protein: CAGSYSRSPNTGNTIYF.